Listed here is a single T cell receptor (beta chain). V lost 7 bases, J lost 7 bases, and 9 bases stayed unmatched. The CDR3 has 13 residues. Germline CDR1 is SGHRS and CDR2 is YFSETQ. Only in-frame clones appear in the TCRdb table, and some are missing; sequencing was by immunoSEQ multiplex PCR. The data show about 130,000 clones, around nine tenths seen once. The sample comes from a study of control samples from healthy donors and cancer patients. The clonotype originates from a man aged 35-49 years in good health. The sequenced material came from blood. The rearrangement joins TRBV5-1 to TRBJ1-1; 8 nucleotides line up with TRBD1. For the CDR3, the DNA is TGCGCCAGCCAATTCGACAGGGGAGGTGAAGCTTTCTTT. Translated: CASQFDRGGEAFF. Full variable domain (missing parts from reference TRBV5-1 and TRBJ1-1): KAGVTQTPRYLIKTRGQQVTLSCSPISGHRSVSWYQQTPGQGLQFLFEYFSETQRNKGNFPGRFSGRQFSNSRSEMNVSTLELGDSALYLCASQFDRGGEAFFGQGTRLTVV.